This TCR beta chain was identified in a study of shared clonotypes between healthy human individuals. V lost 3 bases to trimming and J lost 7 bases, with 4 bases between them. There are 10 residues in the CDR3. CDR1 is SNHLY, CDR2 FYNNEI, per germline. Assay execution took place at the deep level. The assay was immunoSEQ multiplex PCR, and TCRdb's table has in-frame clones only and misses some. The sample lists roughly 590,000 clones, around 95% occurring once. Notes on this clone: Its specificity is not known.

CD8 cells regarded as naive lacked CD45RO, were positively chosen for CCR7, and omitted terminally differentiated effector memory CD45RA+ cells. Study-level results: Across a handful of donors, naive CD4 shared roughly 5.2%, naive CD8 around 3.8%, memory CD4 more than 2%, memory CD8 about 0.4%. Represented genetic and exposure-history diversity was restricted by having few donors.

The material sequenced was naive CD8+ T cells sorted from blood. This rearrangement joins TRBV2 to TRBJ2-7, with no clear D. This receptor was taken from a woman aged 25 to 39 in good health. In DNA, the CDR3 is TGTGCCAGCAGTGACTTTGAGCAGTACTTC. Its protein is CASSDFEQYF.